This T cell receptor beta chain was identified during a study of blood T cell repertoires in COVID-19. Study summary: Whether acute or convalescent, the COVID-19 samples came from the United States, Italy and Spain. Sources were T cells, B-cell-depleted T cells, or PBMCs; the material itself was cDNA or gDNA.

This clone was counted a few times. In the original processing: Reference gene primer amplification yielded estimated nucleated cell counts. Assay used: immunoSEQ multiplex PCR; TCRdb lists only in-frame clones, some missing. Clonal size and the V and J genes are those of that table, whereas D and trimming came from the DNA. This sample has approximately 97,000 clones; roughly 87% occur once, and the top ten carry around 5%. This CDR3 is 13 amino acids long. Germline assignment: CDR1 SGHAT and CDR2 FQDESV (reference sequence). The ends were cut back, 8 bases at V and 2 bases at J, with 11 bases in the middle.

The sample taken for sequencing was peripheral blood. This receptor was obtained from a woman between 50 and 59 years old with COVID-19, enrolled during active disease. The rearrangement joins TRBV11-1 to TRBJ2-3, with D possibly matching TRBD2 (5 bases). DNA of the CDR3: TGTGCCAGCGGATTGACTAACACAGATACGCAGTATTTT. The encoded protein is CASGLTNTDTQYF.